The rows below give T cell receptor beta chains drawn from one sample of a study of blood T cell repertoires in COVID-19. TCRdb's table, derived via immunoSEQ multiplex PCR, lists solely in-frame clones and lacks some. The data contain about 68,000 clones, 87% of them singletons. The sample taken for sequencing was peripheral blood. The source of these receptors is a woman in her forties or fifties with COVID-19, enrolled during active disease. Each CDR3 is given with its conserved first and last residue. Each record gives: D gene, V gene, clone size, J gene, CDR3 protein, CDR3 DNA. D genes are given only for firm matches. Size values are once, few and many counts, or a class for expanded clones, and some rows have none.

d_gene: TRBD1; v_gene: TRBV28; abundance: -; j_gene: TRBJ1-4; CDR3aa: CASSYRGLREKLFF; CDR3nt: TGTGCCAGCAGCTACAGGGGGCTACGTGAAAAACTGTTTTTT
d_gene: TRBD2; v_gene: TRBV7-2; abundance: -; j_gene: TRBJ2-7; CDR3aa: CASSKGTSGLSPYEQYF; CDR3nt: TGTGCCAGCAGCAAAGGGACTAGCGGGCTTTCCCCCTACGAGCAGTACTTC
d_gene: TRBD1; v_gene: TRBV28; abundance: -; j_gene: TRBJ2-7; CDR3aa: CASSSRAGGSYEQYF; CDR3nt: TGTGCCAGCAGTTCCAGGGCAGGGGGTAGCTACGAGCAGTACTTC
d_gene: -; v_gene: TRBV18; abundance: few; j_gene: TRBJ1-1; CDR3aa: CASSPLEAAYDTEAFF; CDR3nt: TGTGCCAGCTCACCACTTGAGGCAGCCTATGACACTGAAGCTTTCTTT
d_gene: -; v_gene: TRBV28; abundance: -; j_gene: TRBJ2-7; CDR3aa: CASTDNYEQYF; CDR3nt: TGTGCCAGCACCGACAACTACGAGCAGTACTTC
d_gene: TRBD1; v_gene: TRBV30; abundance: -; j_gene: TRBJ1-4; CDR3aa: CAWSADRSVTSEKLFF; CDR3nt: TGTGCCTGGAGTGCGGACAGGTCTGTGACCAGTGAAAAACTGTTTTTT
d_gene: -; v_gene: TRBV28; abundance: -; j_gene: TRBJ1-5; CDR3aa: CASSLNRPQHF; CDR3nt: TGTGCCAGCAGTTTAAACAGGCCCCAGCATTTT
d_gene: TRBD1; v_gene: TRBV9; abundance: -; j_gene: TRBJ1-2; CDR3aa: CASSAGQGVHYGYTF; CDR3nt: TGTGCCAGCAGCGCCGGACAGGGGGTGCACTATGGCTACACCTTC
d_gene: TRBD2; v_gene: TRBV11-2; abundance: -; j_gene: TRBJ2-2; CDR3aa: CASSLRLAGGDTGELFF; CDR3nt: TGTGCCAGCAGCCTGAGGCTAGCGGGAGGAGACACCGGGGAGCTGTTTTTT
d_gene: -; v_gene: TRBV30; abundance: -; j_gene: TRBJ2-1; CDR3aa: CAWSVAGHREQFF; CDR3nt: TGTGCCTGGAGTGTAGCGGGTCACCGCGAGCAGTTCTTC
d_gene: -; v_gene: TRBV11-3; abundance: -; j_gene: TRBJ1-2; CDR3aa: CASSFNRNYGYTF; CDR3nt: TGTGCCAGCAGCTTTAACAGAAACTATGGCTACACCTTC
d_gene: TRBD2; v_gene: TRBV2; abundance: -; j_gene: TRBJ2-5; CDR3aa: CASSLKGLAVPGTQYF; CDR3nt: TGTGCCAGCAGTTTAAAAGGACTAGCGGTACCGGGGACCCAGTACTTC
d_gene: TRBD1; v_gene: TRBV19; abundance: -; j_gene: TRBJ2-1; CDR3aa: CASKPGTGLHEQFF; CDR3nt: TGTGCCAGTAAGCCCGGGACAGGTCTTCATGAGCAGTTCTTC
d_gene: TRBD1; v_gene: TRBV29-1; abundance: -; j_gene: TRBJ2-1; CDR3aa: CSARAGTVNEQFF; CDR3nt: TGCAGCGCCCGAGCAGGGACAGTCAATGAGCAGTTCTTC
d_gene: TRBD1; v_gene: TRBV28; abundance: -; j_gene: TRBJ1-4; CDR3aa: CASNSPTGTGTEKLFF; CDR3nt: TGTGCCAGCAACTCCCCAACCGGGACAGGGACCGAAAAACTGTTTTTT
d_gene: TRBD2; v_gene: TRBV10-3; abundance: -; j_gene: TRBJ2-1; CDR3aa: CAISVTGGYEQFF; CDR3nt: TGTGCCATCAGTGTTACGGGAGGGTATGAGCAGTTCTTC
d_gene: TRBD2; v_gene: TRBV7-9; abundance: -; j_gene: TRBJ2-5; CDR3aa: CASSTAGTSGQTQYF; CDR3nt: TGTGCCAGCAGCACAGCCGGGACTAGCGGACAGACCCAGTACTTC
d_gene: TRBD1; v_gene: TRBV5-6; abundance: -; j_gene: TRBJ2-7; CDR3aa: CASRTQGSSYEQYF; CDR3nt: TGTGCCAGCAGGACACAGGGGAGTTCCTACGAGCAGTACTTC
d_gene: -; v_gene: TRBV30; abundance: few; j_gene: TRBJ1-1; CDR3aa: CAWRPGFAGTEAFF; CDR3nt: TGTGCCTGGAGACCCGGTTTCGCCGGCACTGAAGCTTTCTTT
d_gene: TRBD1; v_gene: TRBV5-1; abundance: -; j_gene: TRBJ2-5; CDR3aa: CASSPPTGKETQYF; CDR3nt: TGCGCCAGCAGCCCACCGACAGGGAAAGAGACCCAGTACTTC
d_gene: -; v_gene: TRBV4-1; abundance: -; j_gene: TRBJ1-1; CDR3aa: CASSHPGSMNTEAFF; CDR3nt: TGCGCCAGCAGTCATCCGGGAAGCATGAACACTGAAGCTTTCTTT
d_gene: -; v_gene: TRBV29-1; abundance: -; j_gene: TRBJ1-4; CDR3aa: CSVAAGAYNEKLFF; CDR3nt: TGCAGCGTTGCGGCAGGGGCCTACAATGAAAAACTGTTTTTT
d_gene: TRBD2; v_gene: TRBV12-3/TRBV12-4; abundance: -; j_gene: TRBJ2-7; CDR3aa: CASSSSGGYEQYF; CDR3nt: TGTGCCAGCAGTTCTAGCGGGGGTTACGAGCAGTACTTC
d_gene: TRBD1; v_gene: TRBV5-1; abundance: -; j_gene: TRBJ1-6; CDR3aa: CASSLADDRAPLHF; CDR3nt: TGCGCCAGCAGCTTGGCCGACGACAGGGCCCCCCTCCACTTT
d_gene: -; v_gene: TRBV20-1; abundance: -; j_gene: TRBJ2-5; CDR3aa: CSASLSQETQYF; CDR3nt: TGCAGTGCTAGTCTTAGCCAGGAGACCCAGTACTTC
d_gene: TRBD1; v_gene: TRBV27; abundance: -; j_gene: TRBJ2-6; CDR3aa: CASSWYRGSGANVLTF; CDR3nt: TGTGCCAGCAGTTGGTACAGGGGTTCTGGGGCCAACGTCCTGACTTTC
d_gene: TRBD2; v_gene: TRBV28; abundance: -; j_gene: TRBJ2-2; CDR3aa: CASSASSLAGGELFF; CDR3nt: TGTGCCAGCAGCGCGTCCTCGTTAGCGGGCGGGGAGCTGTTTTTT
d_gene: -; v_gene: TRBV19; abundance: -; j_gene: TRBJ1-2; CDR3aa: CASADSIYGYTF; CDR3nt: TGTGCCAGTGCAGACAGTATCTATGGCTACACCTTC
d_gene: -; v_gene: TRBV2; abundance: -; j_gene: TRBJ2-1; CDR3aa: CASGDSYKQFF; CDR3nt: TGTGCCAGCGGCGACTCCTACAAGCAGTTCTTC
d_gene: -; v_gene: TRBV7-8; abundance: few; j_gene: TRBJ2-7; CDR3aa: CASSARRDSYEQYF; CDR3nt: TGTGCCAGCAGCGCCCGCCGGGACTCCTACGAGCAGTACTTC
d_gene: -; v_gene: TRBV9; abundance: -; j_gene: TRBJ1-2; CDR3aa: CASSVLNRVNSYGYTF; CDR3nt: TGTGCCAGCAGCGTCCTGAACAGGGTGAACAGCTATGGCTACACCTTC
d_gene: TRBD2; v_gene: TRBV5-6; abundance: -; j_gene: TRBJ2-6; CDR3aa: CASSGLAGAGANVLTF; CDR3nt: TGTGCCAGCAGCGGGTTAGCGGGAGCTGGGGCCAACGTCCTGACTTTC
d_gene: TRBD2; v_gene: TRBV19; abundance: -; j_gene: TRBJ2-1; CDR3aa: CASQGASGSAYNEQFF; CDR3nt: TGTGCCAGCCAGGGCGCTAGCGGATCCGCCTACAATGAGCAGTTCTTC
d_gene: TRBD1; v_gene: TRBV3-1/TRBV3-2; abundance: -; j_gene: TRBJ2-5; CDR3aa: CASSQDPTGGQTQYF; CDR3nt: TGTGCCAGCAGCCAAGATCCGACAGGGGGTCAGACCCAGTACTTC
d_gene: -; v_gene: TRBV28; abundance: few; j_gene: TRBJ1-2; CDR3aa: CASSFGRAGLNGYTF; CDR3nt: TGTGCCAGCAGTTTCGGTAGGGCAGGGTTGAATGGCTACACCTTC
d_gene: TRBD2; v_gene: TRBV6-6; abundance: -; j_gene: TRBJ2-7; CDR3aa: CASSPTSVSYEQYF; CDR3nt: TGTGCCAGCAGCCCGACTAGCGTAAGCTACGAGCAGTACTTC
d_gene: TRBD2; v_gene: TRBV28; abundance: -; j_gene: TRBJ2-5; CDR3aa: CASSLIWAGGREKTQYF; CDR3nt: TGTGCCAGCAGTTTAATCTGGGCGGGAGGGCGAGAAAAGACCCAGTACTTC
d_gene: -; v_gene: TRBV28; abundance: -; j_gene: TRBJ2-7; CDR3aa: CASSRQVRNEQYF; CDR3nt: TGTGCCAGCAGCAGACAGGTTCGAAACGAGCAGTACTTC
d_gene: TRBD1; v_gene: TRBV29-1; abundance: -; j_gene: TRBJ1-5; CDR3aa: CSVRTGDQPQHF; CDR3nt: TGCAGCGTAAGGACAGGGGACCAGCCCCAGCATTTT
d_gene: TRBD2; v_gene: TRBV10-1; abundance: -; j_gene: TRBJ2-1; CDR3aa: CASSAVSGSSYNEQFF; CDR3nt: TGCGCCAGCAGTGCTGTTAGCGGGAGTTCCTACAATGAGCAGTTCTTC
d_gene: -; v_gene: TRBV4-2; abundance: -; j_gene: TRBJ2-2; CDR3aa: CASSYPDSSNTGELFF; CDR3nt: TGTGCCAGCAGTTACCCGGACAGCTCGAACACCGGGGAGCTGTTTTTT
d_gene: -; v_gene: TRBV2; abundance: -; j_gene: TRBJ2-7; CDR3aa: CASNGRTNLGEQYF; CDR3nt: TGTGCCAGCAACGGCAGGACTAACCTTGGCGAGCAGTACTTC
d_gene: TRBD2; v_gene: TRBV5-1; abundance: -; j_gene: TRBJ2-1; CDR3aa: CASSLESSGSEQFF; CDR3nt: TGCGCCAGCAGCTTAGAATCTAGCGGTTCTGAGCAGTTCTTC
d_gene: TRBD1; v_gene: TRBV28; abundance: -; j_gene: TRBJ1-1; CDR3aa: CASIMTGTTEAFF; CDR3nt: TGTGCCAGCATCATGACAGGGACCACTGAAGCTTTCTTT
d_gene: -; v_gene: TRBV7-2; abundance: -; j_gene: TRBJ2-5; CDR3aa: CASTPSVQETQYF; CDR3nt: TGTGCCAGCACCCCCTCGGTCCAAGAGACCCAGTACTTC
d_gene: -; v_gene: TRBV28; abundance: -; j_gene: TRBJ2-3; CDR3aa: CASASQGMPDTQYF; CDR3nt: TGTGCCAGCGCGTCCCAGGGTATGCCAGATACGCAGTATTTT
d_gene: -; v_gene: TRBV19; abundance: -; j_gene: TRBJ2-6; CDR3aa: CASSPSLGTGANVLTF; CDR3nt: TGTGCCAGTAGTCCCTCACTAGGCACTGGGGCCAACGTCCTGACTTTC
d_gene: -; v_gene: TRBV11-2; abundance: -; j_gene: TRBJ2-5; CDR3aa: CASSSDREVGGTQYF; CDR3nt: TGTGCCAGCAGCTCTGACAGGGAGGTAGGGGGGACCCAGTACTTC
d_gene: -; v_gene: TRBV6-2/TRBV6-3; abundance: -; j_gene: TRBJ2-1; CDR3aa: CASSYFPRRVYNEQFF; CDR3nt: TGTGCCAGCAGTTACTTTCCTAGAAGAGTCTACAATGAGCAGTTCTTC
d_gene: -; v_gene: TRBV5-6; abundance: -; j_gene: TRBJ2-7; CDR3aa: CASSLGQGSNEQYF; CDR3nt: TGTGCCAGCAGCCTCGGGCAGGGGAGTAACGAGCAGTACTTC
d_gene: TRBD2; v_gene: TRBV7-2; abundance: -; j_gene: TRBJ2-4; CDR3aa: CASSSGTSGSLKYF; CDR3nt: TGTGCCAGCAGCTCAGGGACTAGCGGGAGTTTAAAATACTTC
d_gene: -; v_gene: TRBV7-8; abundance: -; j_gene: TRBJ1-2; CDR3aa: CASSLEQYYGYTF; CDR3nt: TGTGCCAGCAGCTTAGAACAGTACTATGGCTACACCTTC
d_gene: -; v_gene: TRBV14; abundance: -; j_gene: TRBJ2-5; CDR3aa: CASSRDGPSAQYF; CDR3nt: TGTGCCAGCAGCCGCGACGGTCCCAGCGCCCAGTACTTC
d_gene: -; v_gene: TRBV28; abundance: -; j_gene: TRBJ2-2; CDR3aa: CASSPLIWGNTGELFF; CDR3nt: TGTGCCAGCAGTCCCCTTATCTGGGGCAACACCGGGGAGCTGTTTTTT
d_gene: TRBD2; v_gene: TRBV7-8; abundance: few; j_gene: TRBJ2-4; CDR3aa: CASSLTSGSGGIQYF; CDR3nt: TGTGCCAGCAGCTTGACTAGCGGGAGCGGTGGCATTCAGTACTTC
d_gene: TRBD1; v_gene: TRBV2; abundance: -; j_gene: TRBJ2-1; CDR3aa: CAADRGSPYNEQFF; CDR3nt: TGTGCCGCGGACAGGGGCAGCCCCTACAATGAGCAGTTCTTC
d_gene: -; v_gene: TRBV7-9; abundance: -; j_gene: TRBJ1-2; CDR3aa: CASSARDNGYTF; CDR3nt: TGTGCCAGCAGCGCTCGGGACAATGGCTACACCTTC
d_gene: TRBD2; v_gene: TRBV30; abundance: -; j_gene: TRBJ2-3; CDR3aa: CAWSASGGTDTQYF; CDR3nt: TGTGCCTGGAGTGCTAGCGGGGGCACAGATACGCAGTATTTT
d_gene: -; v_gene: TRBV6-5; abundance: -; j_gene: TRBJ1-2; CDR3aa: CASRTGISYTF; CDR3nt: TGTGCCAGCAGAACAGGGATTAGCTACACCTTC